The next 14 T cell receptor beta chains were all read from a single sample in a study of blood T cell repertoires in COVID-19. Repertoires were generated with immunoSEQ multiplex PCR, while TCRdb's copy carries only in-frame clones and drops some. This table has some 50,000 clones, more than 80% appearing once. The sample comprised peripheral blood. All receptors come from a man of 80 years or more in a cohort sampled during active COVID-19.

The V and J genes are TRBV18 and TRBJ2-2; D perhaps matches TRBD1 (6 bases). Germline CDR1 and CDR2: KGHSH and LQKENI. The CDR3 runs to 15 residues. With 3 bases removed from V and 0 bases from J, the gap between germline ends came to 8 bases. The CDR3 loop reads CASSPWTANTGELFF. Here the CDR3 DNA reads TGTGCCAGCTCACCTTGGACAGCGAACACCGGGGAGCTGTTTTTT.

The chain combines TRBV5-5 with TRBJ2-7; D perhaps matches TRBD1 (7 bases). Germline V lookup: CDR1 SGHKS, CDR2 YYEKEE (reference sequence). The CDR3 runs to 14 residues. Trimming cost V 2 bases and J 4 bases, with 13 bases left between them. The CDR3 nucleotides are TGTGCCAGCAGCTTTTCGGCAGGGGGGTACGAGCAGTACTTC. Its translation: CASSFSAGGYEQYF.

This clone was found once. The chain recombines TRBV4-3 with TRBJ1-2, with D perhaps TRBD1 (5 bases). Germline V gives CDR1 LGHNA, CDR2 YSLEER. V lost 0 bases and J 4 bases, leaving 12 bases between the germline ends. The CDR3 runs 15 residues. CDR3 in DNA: TGCGCCAGCAGCCAAGATCGGCAGGGCGGCTATGGCTACACCTTC. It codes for CASSQDRQGGYGYTF.

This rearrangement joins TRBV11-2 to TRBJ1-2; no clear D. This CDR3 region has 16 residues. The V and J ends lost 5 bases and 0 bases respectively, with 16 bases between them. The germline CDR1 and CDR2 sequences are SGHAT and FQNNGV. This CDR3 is CASSPVRAGTNYGYTF. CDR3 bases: TGTGCCAGCAGCCCCGTCCGGGCGGGGACTAACTATGGCTACACCTTC. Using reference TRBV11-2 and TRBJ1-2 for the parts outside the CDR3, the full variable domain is EAGVAQSPRYKIIEKRQSVAFWCNPISGHATLYWYQQILGQGPKLLIQFQNNGVVDDSQLPKDRFSAERLKGVDSTLKIQPAKLEDSAVYLCASSPVRAGTNYGYTFGSGTRLTVV.

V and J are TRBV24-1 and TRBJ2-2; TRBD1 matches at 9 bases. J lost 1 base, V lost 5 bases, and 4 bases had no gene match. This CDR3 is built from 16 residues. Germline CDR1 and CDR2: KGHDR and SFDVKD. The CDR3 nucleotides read TGTGCCACCAGTGCTCCGGGACAGGGGAACACCGGGGAGCTGTTTTTT. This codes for CATSAPGQGNTGELFF.

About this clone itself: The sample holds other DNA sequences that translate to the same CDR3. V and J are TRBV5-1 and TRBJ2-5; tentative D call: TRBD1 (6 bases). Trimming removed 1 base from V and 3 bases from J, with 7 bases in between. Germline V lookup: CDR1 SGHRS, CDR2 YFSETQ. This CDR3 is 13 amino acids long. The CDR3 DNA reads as TGCGCCAGCAGCTTGCCAGGGGAAGAGACCCAGTACTTC. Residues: CASSLPGEETQYF.

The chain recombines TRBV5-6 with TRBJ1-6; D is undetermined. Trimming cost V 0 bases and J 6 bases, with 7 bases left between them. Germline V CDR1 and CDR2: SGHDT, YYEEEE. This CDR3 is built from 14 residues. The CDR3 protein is CASSLVSPNSPLHF. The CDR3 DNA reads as TGTGCCAGCAGCTTGGTCAGTCCTAATTCACCCCTCCACTTT.

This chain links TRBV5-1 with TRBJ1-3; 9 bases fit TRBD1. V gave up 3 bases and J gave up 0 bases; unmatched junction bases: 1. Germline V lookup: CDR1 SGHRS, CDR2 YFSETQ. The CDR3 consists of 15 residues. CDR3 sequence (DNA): TGCGCCAGCAGCTCGACAGGGGGCTCTGGAAACACCATATATTTT. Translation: CASSSTGGSGNTIYF.

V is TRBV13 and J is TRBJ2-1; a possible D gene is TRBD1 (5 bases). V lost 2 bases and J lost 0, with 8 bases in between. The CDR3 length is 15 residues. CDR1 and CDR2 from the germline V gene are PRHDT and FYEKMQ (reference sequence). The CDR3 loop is CASSLRQGSYNEQFF. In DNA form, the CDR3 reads TGTGCCAGCAGCTTACGGCAGGGCTCCTACAATGAGCAGTTCTTC.

CDR3 protein: CASSQTLRAGPGNTIYF. The DNA of the CDR3 is TGCGCCAGCAGCCAGACCCTCCGGGCAGGGCCTGGAAACACCATATATTTT. The J gene is TRBJ1-3, the V gene TRBV4-1, with D possibly being TRBD1 (5 bases). Germline loops: CDR1 MGHRA, CDR2 YSYEKL. The CDR3 is 17 amino acids. The germline V and J ends were trimmed by 3 bases and 2 bases, with 17 bases remaining between them.

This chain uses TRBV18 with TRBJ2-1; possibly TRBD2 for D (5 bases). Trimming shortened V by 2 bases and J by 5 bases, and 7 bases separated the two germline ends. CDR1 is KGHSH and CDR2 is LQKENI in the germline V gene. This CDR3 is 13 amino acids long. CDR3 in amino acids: CASSPARDNEQFF. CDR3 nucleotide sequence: TGTGCCAGCTCACCAGCGCGGGACAATGAGCAGTTCTTC.

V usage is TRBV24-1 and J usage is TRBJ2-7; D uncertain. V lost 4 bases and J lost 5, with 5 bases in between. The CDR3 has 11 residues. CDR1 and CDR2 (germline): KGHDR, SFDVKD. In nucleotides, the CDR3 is TGTGCCACCAGTGAGCGCGACGAGCAGTACTTC. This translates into CATSERDEQYF.

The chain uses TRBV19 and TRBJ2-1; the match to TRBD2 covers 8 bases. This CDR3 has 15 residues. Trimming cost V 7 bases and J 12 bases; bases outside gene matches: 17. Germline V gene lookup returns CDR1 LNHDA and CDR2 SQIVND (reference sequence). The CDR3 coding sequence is TGTGCCAGTACCCCGCCGGGACTGGCGGGGGGATGGCAGTTCTTC. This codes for CASTPPGLAGGWQFF.

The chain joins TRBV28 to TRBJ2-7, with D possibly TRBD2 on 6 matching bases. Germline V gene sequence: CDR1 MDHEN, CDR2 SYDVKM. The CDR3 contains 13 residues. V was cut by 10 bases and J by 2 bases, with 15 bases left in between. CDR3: CATAPGATYEQYF. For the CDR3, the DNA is TGTGCCACCGCGCCGGGAGCTACCTACGAGCAGTACTTC.